A single sample gave rise to the 32 T cell receptor beta chains below, sequenced in a study of blood T cell repertoires in COVID-19. Some clones are missing from TCRdb's copy, which holds only in-frame ones; the method was immunoSEQ multiplex PCR. The sample shows roughly 250,000 clones, around 89% of them seen only once. Sequencing was carried out using peripheral blood. Receptor source: a man between 60 and 70 years old who had recovered from COVID-19.

The V call is TRBV15, the J call TRBJ2-3; TRBD2 aligns across 13 bases. The germline V gene has CDR1 LNHNV and CDR2 YYDKDF (reference sequence). There are 18 residues in the CDR3. The junction had 9 bases not matched to a gene; V was cut back by 3 bases and J by 3 bases. The CDR3 nucleotides are TGTGCCACCAGCAGTTTTTCCGGGACTAGCGGGGCGACAGATACGCAGTATTTT. It is translated as CATSSFSGTSGATDTQYF.

The chain uses TRBV9 and TRBJ2-2; 7 nucleotides agree with TRBD2. Germline V lookup: CDR1 SGDLS, CDR2 YYNGEE. J lost 1 base, V lost 4 bases, and 7 bases had no gene match. The CDR3 runs 16 residues. CDR3 bases: TGTGCCAGCAGCTATCGGACTAGAGGGAACACCGGGGAGCTGTTTTTT. Translated: CASSYRTRGNTGELFF.

The V and J genes are TRBV5-6 and TRBJ1-1; 7 bases line up with TRBD1. The CDR3 spans 13 residues. Germline loops: CDR1 SGHDT, CDR2 YYEEEE. J lost 5 bases, V lost 4 bases, and 5 bases had no gene match. The CDR3 bases are TGTGCCAGCAGCAGACAGGGAGGAACTGAAGCTTTCTTT. This translates into CASSRQGGTEAFF.

This sequence joins TRBV9 and TRBJ1-6; 10 nucleotides align to TRBD1. CDR3 length: 15 amino acids. Losses at the gene ends were 3 bases for V and 9 bases for J; bases not matched to a gene: 6. The V gene's germline CDR1 is SGDLS and CDR2 YYNGEE. CDR3 in DNA: TGTGCCAGCAGCGCGGGACAGGGGTGGATTTCACCCCTCCACTTT. It translates to CASSAGQGWISPLHF.

The V call is TRBV6-1, the J call TRBJ1-1, with a possible D match to TRBD1 (6 bases). Trimming cost V 0 bases and J 10 bases, with 15 bases left between them. The CDR3 sequence is 14 residues long. Germline CDR1 is MNHNS and CDR2 is SASEGT. This CDR3 reads CASSEAGAIGTAFF. The DNA of the CDR3 is TGTGCCAGCAGTGAAGCGGGGGCAATCGGGACAGCTTTCTTT.

The chain recombines TRBV9 with TRBJ2-2; 10 bases line up with TRBD1. CDR1 and CDR2 (germline): SGDLS, YYNGEE. V dropped 4 bases and J dropped 6; count of bases not matched to a gene: 12. This CDR3 has 17 residues. As DNA, the CDR3 is TGTGCCAGCAGCAACACCCCTGGACAGGGGGTGGCCGGGGAGCTGTTTTTT. This codes for CASSNTPGQGVAGELFF.

The rearrangement links TRBV9 to TRBJ2-2, with TRBD2 matching over 10 bases. The germline gives CDR1 SGDLS, CDR2 YYNGEE. The CDR3 spans 20 residues. Germline trimming cut 3 bases from V and 3 bases from J; bases unmatched to any gene: 17. CDR3 amino acids: CASSALAGGGQAQYTGELFF. CDR3 sequence (DNA): TGTGCCAGCAGCGCCTTAGCGGGGGGTGGACAGGCCCAATACACCGGGGAGCTGTTTTTT.

The V gene is TRBV6-5, the J gene TRBJ1-2; D not resolved. Germline V gene sequence: CDR1 MNHEY, CDR2 SVGAGI. This CDR3 has 10 residues. V was clipped by 8 bases and J by 10 bases, with 11 bases between them. As DNA, the CDR3 is TGTGCCAGCGGCGAGGAGGTCTACACCTTC. Its translation is CASGEEVYTF.

The gene calls are TRBV18 and TRBJ1-1; 7 bases match TRBD1. Germline CDR1 KGHSH, CDR2 LQKENI. The CDR3 loop spans 17 amino acids. V lost 3 bases, J lost 1 base, and 11 bases stayed unmatched. In DNA form, the CDR3 reads TGTGCCAGCTCACCCACCCAGGGGGGCCAAAGGAACACTGAAGCTTTCTTT. Its protein is CASSPTQGGQRNTEAFF.

This chain links TRBV9 with TRBJ1-6; no clear D gene. CDR1 and CDR2 (germline): SGDLS, YYNGEE. The CDR3 contains 14 residues. Trimming left V 0 bases short and J 10 bases short, with 11 bases between. CDR3 nucleotide sequence: TGTGCCAGCAGCGTAGACGGAGGCAGGTCACCCCTCCACTTT. Its protein is CASSVDGGRSPLHF.

This clone showed up just a few times. This chain connects TRBV14 to TRBJ1-3, with D unresolved. Deletions cut 4 bases from V and 0 bases from J, with 13 bases between. There are 16 residues in the CDR3. Germline loops: CDR1 SGHDN, CDR2 FVKESK. The CDR3 DNA reads TGTGCCAGCAGCCGAGCCGGGGTCCACTCTGGAAACACCATATATTTT. Translation gives CASSRAGVHSGNTIYF. The entire variable domain, with the rest obtained from reference TRBV14 and TRBJ1-3, is as follows: EAGVTQFPSHSVIEKGQTVTLRCDPISGHDNLYWYRRVMGKEIKFLLHFVKESKQDESGMPNNRFLAERTGGTYSTLKVQPAELEDSGVYFCASSRAGVHSGNTIYFGEGSWLTVV.

This rearrangement joins TRBV6-5 to TRBJ2-3; D perhaps matches TRBD2 (6 bases). V lost 6 bases, J lost 8 bases, and 21 bases lay in between. Germline lookup yields CDR1 MNHEY and CDR2 SVGAGI. The CDR3 covers 15 residues. This chain's CDR3 is CASRGRDSPEGTQYF. The CDR3 DNA sequence: TGTGCCAGCAGAGGTCGGGACTCCCCTGAAGGTACGCAGTATTTT.

This clone has a handful of counts. The chain couples TRBV12-3 or TRBV12-4 to TRBJ1-2; tentative D call: TRBD1 (5 bases). The V end was cut by 5 bases, the J end by 6 bases, with 13 bases between. CDR3 size: 13 residues. As DNA, the CDR3 is TGTGCCAGCAGTCCCAGGGTTGTCAATGGCTACACCTTC. Protein: CASSPRVVNGYTF.

This clone appeared a single time. The chain has TRBV2 and TRBJ2-1; possible D gene TRBD2, 7 bases. With 7 bases removed from V and 3 bases from J, the gap between germline ends came to 13 bases. CDR3 length: 14 amino acids. Germline V gene lookup returns CDR1 SNHLY and CDR2 FYNNEI. CDR3 DNA: TGTGCCAGCACCGGGGGGCAAATCTACAATGAGCAGTTCTTC. This gives the protein CASTGGQIYNEQFF.

The chain carries TRBV2 and TRBJ1-5; D is possibly TRBD1 (5 bases). The CDR3 sequence is 15 residues long. Trimming cost V 4 bases and J 5 bases, with 15 bases left between them. The germline gives CDR1 SNHLY, CDR2 FYNNEI. CDR3 amino acids: CASSGERGGHQPQHF. CDR3 sequence (DNA): TGTGCCAGCAGTGGAGAACGCGGGGGTCATCAGCCCCAGCATTTT.

As DNA, the CDR3 is TGTGCCAGTAATGCCGGGACAGCTAATAATTCACCCCTCCACTTT. It is translated as CASNAGTANNSPLHF. This chain connects TRBV19 to TRBJ1-6, with TRBD1 identical over 7 bases. V shed 7 bases, J shed 5 bases, and the junction held 8 bases outside the gene matches. The CDR3 loop spans 15 amino acids. Germline CDR1 is LNHDA and CDR2 is SQIVND (reference sequence).

This clone was detected only a few times. The chain employs TRBV12-3 or TRBV12-4 and TRBJ2-7; D unclear. The V gene lost 3 bases and the J gene lost 4 bases, with 10 bases spanning the gap. The CDR3 totals 13 residues. CDR3 sequence: CASSLFIGYEQYF. CDR3 bases: TGTGCCAGCAGTTTGTTCATCGGTTACGAGCAGTACTTC.

The sample holds one count of this clone. CDR3 bases: TGTGCCAGCAGCCAGAACATTCCGGGACAGGGGGCTTACGAGCAGTACTTC. It specifies CASSQNIPGQGAYEQYF. This chain connects TRBV4-2 to TRBJ2-7; 12 nucleotides align to TRBD1. CDR1 is LGHNA and CDR2 is YNFKEQ in the germline V gene. The CDR3 has 17 amino acids. The V and J ends lost 3 bases and 4 bases, in that order; junction bases with no gene match: 10.

This chain connects TRBV11-2 to TRBJ2-5, with D unresolved. Germline V gives CDR1 SGHAT, CDR2 FQNNGV. V lost 5 bases to trimming and J lost 0 bases, with 10 bases between them. The CDR3 covers 14 residues. The CDR3 coding sequence is TGTGCCAGCAGCCCGAGCCCGTACCAAGAGACCCAGTACTTC. It translates to CASSPSPYQETQYF.

The V call is TRBV18, the J call TRBJ2-5; no firm D call. Trimming left V 4 bases short and J 2 bases short, with 5 bases between. The CDR3 extends over 12 amino acids. Germline V gives CDR1 KGHSH, CDR2 LQKENI. In DNA, the CDR3 is TGTGCCAGCTCACTCCCTCAAGAGACCCAGTACTTC. Encoded protein: CASSLPQETQYF.

The rearrangement links TRBV6-6 to TRBJ1-5; 9 nucleotides line up with TRBD1. V was clipped by 5 bases and J by 3 bases; unmatched bases: 11. This CDR3 is built from 17 residues. Germline V gene data show CDR1 as MNHNY and CDR2 as SVGAGI (reference sequence). The CDR3 coding sequence is TGTGCCAGCAGTCACCTCACAGGGGGCGCCGTCAATCAGCCCCAGCATTTT. Protein product: CASSHLTGGAVNQPQHF.

V and J are TRBV10-3 and TRBJ1-1, with D possibly being TRBD1 (6 bases). V gave up 11 bases and J gave up 7 bases, with 14 bases separating them. CDR3 length equals 11 residues. Germline V lookup: CDR1 ENHRY, CDR2 SYGVKD. CDR3 coding DNA: TGTGCCTCGCTGCAGGGGTTTGAAGCTTTCTTT. It is translated as CASLQGFEAFF.

The gene calls are TRBV3-1 (or the pseudogene TRBV3-2) and TRBJ2-3; no clear D. V was pared by 4 bases and J by 3 bases, with 8 bases between. The CDR3 is made up of 13 amino acids. Germline CDR1 LGHDT, CDR2 YNNKEL (reference sequence). The CDR3 reads CASSLLQTDTQYF. The CDR3 nucleotides are TGTGCCAGCAGCCTCCTCCAGACAGATACGCAGTATTTT.

This clone has only a few counts. The genes are TRBV6-4 and TRBJ2-1; a possible D gene is TRBD1 (5 bases). Deletions cut 2 bases from V and 9 bases from J, with 8 bases between. Germline loops: CDR1 MRHNA, CDR2 SNTAGT. This CDR3 contains 12 residues. CDR3: CASSDGHLEQFF. DNA of the CDR3: TGTGCCAGCAGTGACGGACACCTTGAGCAGTTCTTC.

The chain is built from TRBV18 and TRBJ1-1; D is unclear. The CDR3 spans 12 residues. The ends were cut back, 0 bases at V and 10 bases at J, with 9 bases in the middle. Germline loops: CDR1 KGHSH, CDR2 LQKENI. The chain's CDR3 is CASSPPEWSAFF. CDR3 coding DNA: TGTGCCAGCTCACCACCGGAGTGGTCAGCTTTCTTT.

The V gene is TRBV6-1, the J gene TRBJ1-4, with D unresolved. Between the trimmed V and J ends, which lost 3 bases and 0 bases, there was a span of 8 bases. Germline loops: CDR1 MNHNS, CDR2 SASEGT. The CDR3 spans 15 residues. Written as DNA, the CDR3 is TGTGCCAGCAGTGATAATATTGCAACTAATGAAAAACTGTTTTTT. This codes for CASSDNIATNEKLFF.

The V gene is TRBV6-6, the J gene TRBJ1-5, with 7 bases aligning to TRBD1. The CDR3 loop spans 13 amino acids. Trimming took 11 bases from V and 6 from J; bases not matched to a gene: 10. CDR1 and CDR2 (germline): MNHNY, SVGAGI (reference sequence). The CDR3 loop is CAGRQGTGQPQHF. The CDR3 DNA sequence: TGTGCCGGAAGACAGGGCACTGGTCAGCCCCAGCATTTT.

V usage is TRBV7-9 and J usage is TRBJ1-1; D not certain. Germline V gives CDR1 SEHNR, CDR2 FQNEAQ (reference sequence). V was cut by 2 bases and J by 5 bases, with 12 bases left in between. The CDR3 spans 14 residues. The CDR3 DNA follows: TGTGCCAGCAGCTTAATCCAAACGGGGACTGAAGCTTTCTTT. Translating gives CASSLIQTGTEAFF.

The chain couples TRBV27 to TRBJ1-6; D possibly corresponds to TRBD1 (6 bases). Germline CDR1 reads MNHEY; CDR2 reads SMNVEV (reference sequence). This CDR3 is 13 amino acids long. Trimming pared 6 bases from V and 8 bases from J, leaving 11 bases between. CDR3 residues: CASRDGQYSPLHF. CDR3 nucleotide sequence: TGTGCCAGCAGGGACGGACAGTATTCACCCCTCCACTTT.

The V gene is TRBV14, the J gene TRBJ2-7; D is undetermined. The CDR3 runs 14 residues. Germline CDR1 reads SGHDN; CDR2 reads FVKESK. Trimming left V 0 bases short and J 3 bases short, with 9 bases between. The chain's CDR3 is CASSQDWPNYEQYF. CDR3 DNA sequence: TGTGCCAGCAGCCAAGATTGGCCGAACTACGAGCAGTACTTC.

V gene TRBV15 combines with J gene TRBJ1-2; 10 bases align to TRBD1. Trimming at V came to 3 bases and at J to 6 bases, leaving 7 bases not matched to a gene. Looked up from germline, CDR1 is LNHNV and CDR2 is YYDKDF (reference sequence). The length of the CDR3 is 15 residues. The CDR3 nucleotides read TGTGCCACCAGCAGTCCCGACAGGGGGCTGCATGGCTACACCTTC. Translation: CATSSPDRGLHGYTF.

The chain links TRBV6-5 to TRBJ2-7, with 8 bases matching TRBD1. V was clipped by 7 bases and J by 7 bases; unmatched bases: 9. From germline, CDR1 is MNHEY and CDR2 SVGAGI. The CDR3 covers 13 residues. The CDR3 reads CASTKGTGGEQYF. In nucleotides, the CDR3 is TGTGCCAGCACCAAGGGGACAGGTGGAGAGCAGTACTTC.